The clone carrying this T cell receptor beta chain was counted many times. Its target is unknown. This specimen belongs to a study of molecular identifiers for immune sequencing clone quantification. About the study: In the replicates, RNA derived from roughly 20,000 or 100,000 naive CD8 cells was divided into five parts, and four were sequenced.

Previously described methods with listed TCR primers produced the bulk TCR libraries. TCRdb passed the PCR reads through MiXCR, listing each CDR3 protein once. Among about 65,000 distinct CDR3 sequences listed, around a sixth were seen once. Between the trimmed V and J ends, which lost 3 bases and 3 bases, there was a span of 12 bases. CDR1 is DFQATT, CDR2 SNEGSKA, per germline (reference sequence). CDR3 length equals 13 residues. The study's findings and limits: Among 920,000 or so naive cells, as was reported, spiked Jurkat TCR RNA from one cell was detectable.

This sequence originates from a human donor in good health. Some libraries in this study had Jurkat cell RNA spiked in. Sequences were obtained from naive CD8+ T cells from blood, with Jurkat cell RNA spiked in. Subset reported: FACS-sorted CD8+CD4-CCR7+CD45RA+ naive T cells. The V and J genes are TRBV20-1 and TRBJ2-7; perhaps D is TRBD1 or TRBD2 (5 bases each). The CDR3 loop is CSARRDGYYEQYF. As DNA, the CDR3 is TGCAGTGCTAGGAGGGACGGATACTACGAGCAGTACTTC.